This T cell receptor (beta chain) is from a study of T cell changes during pregnancy in multiple sclerosis. TCRdb's copy holds only in-frame clones and misses some; the assay was immunoSEQ multiplex PCR. The repertoire holds some 79,000 clones, with approximately 90% as singletons. Germline V gene data show CDR1 as SEHNR and CDR2 as FQNEAQ (reference sequence). There are 15 residues in the CDR3. Trimming at V came to 2 bases and at J to 8 bases, leaving 8 bases not matched to a gene. This sequence was found in a female donor with multiple sclerosis, enrolled in a pregnancy study. The sequencing here drew on CD4+ T cells from peripheral blood mononuclear cells, taken in the second trimester of pregnancy. The chain recombines TRBV7-9 with TRBJ1-5; 8 nucleotides match TRBD1. As DNA, the CDR3 is TGTGCCAGCAGCTTATTTTCAGGGGGCGTGGAGCCCCAGCATTTT. The encoded protein is CASSLFSGGVEPQHF.